A few counts support the clone carrying this T cell receptor (beta chain). Its target is not known. This specimen belongs to a study of CD4+ T cells in melanoma. Study-level findings and limits: Reportedly, melanoma neoantigen-specific CD4+ T cells showed varied differentiation states.

Profiling relied on immunoSEQ multiplex PCR, and the TCRdb table lists in-frame clones only, not all of them. The data show some 20,000 clones, with 83% seen just once and 5.1% held by the top ten. V gave up 8 bases and J gave up 9 bases; unmatched junction bases: 3. Germline V gene sequence: CDR1 MNHEY, CDR2 SVGAGI. The CDR3 is 11 amino acids. The receptor's source is a human donor with melanoma. Sequencing was performed on cells from a culture (not recorded whether cultured in vitro). The V gene is TRBV6-5, the J gene TRBJ1-1, with 10 bases identical to TRBD1. The CDR3 region has the DNA TGTGCCAGCTACGACAGGGGGCAAGCTTTCTTT. It is translated as CASYDRGQAFF.